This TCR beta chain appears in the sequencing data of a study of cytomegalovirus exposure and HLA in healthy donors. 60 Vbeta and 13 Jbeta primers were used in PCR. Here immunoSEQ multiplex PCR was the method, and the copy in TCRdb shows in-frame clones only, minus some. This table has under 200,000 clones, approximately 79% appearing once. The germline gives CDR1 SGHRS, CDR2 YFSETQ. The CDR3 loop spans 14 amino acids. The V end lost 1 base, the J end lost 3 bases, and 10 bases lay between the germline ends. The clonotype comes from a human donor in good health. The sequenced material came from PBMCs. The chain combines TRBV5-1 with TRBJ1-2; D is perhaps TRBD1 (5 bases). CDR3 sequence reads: CASSLLARDYGYTF. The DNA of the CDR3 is TGCGCCAGCAGCTTGCTCGCCAGGGACTATGGCTACACCTTC.